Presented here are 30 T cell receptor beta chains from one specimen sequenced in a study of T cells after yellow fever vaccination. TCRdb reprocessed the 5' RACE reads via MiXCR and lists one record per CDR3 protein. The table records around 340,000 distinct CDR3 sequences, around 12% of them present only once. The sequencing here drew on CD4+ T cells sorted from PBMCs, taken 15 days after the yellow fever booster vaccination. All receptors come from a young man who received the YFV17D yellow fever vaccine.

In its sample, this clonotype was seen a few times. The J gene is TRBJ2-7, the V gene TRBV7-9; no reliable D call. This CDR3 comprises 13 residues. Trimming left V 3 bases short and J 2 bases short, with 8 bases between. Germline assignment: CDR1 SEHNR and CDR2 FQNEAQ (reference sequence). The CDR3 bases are TGTGCCAGCAGCTTGCAGATACCCTACGAGCAGTACTTC. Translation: CASSLQIPYEQYF.

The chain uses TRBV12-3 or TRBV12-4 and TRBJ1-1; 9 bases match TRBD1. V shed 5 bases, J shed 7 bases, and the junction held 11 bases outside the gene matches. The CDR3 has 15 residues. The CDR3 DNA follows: TGTGCCAGCAGTCTCCCGACAGGGGGGCGTCATGAAGCTTTCTTT. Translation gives CASSLPTGGRHEAFF.

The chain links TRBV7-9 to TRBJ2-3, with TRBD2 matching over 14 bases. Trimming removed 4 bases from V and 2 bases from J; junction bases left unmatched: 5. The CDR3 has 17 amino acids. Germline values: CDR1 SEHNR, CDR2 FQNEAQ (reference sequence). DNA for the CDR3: TGTGCCAGCAGCTCCGGACTAGCGGGGGGTTACACAGATACGCAGTATTTT. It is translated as CASSSGLAGGYTDTQYF.

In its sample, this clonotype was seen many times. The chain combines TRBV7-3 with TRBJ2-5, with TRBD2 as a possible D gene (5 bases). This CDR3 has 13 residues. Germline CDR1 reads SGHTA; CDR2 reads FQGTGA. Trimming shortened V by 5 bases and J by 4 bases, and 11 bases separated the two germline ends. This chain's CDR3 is CASSRREGETQYF. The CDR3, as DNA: TGTGCCAGCAGCAGGAGAGAGGGAGAGACCCAGTACTTC.

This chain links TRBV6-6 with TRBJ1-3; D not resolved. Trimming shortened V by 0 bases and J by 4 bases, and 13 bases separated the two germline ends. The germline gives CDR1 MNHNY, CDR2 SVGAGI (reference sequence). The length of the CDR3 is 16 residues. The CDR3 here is CASSYSNTVPGNTIYF. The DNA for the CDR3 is TGTGCCAGCAGTTACTCGAACACCGTTCCCGGAAACACCATATATTTT.

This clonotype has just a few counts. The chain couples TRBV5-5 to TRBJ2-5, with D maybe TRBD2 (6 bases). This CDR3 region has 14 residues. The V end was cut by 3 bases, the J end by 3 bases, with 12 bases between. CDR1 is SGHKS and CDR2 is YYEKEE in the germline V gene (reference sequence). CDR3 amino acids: CASSSGGWEETQYF. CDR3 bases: TGTGCCAGCAGCTCAGGAGGGTGGGAAGAGACCCAGTACTTC.

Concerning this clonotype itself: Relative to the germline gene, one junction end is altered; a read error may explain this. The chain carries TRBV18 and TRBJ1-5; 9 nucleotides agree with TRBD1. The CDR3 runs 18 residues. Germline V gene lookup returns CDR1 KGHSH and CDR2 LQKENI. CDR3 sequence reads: CASSQRGQGTLSNRPQHF. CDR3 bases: TGTGCCAGCTCGCAGAGGGGACAGGGAACCCTTAGCAATCGGCCCCAGCATTTT.

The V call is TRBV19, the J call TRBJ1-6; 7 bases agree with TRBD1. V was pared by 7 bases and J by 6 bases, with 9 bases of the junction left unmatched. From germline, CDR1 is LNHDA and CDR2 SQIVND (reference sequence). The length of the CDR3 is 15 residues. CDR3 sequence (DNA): TGTGCCAGTACCCCACGGACAGGCGGTAATTCACCCCTCCACTTT. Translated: CASTPRTGGNSPLHF. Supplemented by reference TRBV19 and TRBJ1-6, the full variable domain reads DGGITQSPKYLFRKEGQNVTLSCEQNLNHDAMYWYRQDPGQGLRLIYYSQIVNDFQKGDIAEGYSVSREKKESFPLTVTSAQKNPTAFYLCASTPRTGGNSPLHFGNGTRLTVT.

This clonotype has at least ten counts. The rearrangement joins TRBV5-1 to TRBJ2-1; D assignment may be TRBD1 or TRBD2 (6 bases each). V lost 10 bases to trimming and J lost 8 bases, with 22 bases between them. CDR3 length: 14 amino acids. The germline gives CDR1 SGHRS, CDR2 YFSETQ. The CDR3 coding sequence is TGCGCCTCCTCCAGGGGCGGGGCGAGGGATGAGCAGTTCTTC. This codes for CASSRGGARDEQFF. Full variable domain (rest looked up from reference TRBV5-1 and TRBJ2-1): KAGVTQTPRYLIKTRGQQVTLSCSPISGHRSVSWYQQTPGQGLQFLFEYFSETQRNKGNFPGRFSGRQFSNSRSEMNVSTLELGDSALYLCASSRGGARDEQFFGPGTRLTVL.

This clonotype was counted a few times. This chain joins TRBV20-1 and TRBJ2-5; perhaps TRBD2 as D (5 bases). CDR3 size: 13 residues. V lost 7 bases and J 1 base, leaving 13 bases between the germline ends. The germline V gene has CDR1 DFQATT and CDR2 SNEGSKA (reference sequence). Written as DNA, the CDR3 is TGCAGTGGGGAGATGGCGGTCCAAGAGACCCAGTACTTC. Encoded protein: CSGEMAVQETQYF.

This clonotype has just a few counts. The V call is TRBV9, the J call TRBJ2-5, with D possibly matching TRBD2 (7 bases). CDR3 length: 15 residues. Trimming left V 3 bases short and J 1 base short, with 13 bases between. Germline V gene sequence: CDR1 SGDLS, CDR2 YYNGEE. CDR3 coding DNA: TGTGCCAGCAGCGAGACCGGGGGGCCCCAAGAGACCCAGTACTTC. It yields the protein CASSETGGPQETQYF.

CDR3 nucleotide sequence: TGTGCCAGCAGGTGGGGACCTGGGGAAAAACTGTTTTTT. As protein: CASRWGPGEKLFF. The chain uses TRBV5-6 and TRBJ1-4; D might be TRBD1 (5 bases). Trimming removed 5 bases at V and 8 bases at J, with 13 bases between. CDR3 length: 13 amino acids. Germline V CDR1 and CDR2: SGHDT, YYEEEE.

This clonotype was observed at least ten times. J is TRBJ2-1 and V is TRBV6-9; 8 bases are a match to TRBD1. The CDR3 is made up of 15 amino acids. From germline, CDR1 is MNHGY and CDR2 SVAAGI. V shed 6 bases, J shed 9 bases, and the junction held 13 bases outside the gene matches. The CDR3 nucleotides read TGTGCCAGCAGGCTTTATTGGGCAGGGGGCCTTGAGCAGTTCTTC. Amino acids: CASRLYWAGGLEQFF.

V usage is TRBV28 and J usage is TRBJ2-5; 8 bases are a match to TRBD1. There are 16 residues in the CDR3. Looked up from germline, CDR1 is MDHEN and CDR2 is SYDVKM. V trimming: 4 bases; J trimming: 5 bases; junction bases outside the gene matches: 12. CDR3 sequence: CASSSPDRATFETQYF. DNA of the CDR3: TGTGCCAGCAGTTCTCCGGACAGGGCGACTTTCGAGACCCAGTACTTC.

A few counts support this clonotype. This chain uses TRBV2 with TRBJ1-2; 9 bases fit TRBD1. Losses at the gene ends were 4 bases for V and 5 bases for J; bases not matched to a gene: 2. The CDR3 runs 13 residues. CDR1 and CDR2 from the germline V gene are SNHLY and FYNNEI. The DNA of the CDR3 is TGTGCCAGCAGTGTGACAGGGGGGTATGGCTACACCTTC. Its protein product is CASSVTGGYGYTF. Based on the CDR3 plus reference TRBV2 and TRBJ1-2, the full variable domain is EPEVTQTPSHQVTQMGQEVILRCVPISNHLYFYWYRQILGQKVEFLVSFYNNEISEKSEIFDDQFSVERPDGSNFTLKIRSTKLEDSAMYFCASSVTGGYGYTFGSGTRLTVV.

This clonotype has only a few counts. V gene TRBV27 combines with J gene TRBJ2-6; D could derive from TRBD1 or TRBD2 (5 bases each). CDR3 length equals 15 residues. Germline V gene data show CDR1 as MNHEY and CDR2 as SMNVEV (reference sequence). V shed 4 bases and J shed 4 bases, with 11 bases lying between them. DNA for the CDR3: TGTGCCAGCAGTTCAGTAGGGACCGGGGCCAACGTCCTGACTTTC. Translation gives CASSSVGTGANVLTF.

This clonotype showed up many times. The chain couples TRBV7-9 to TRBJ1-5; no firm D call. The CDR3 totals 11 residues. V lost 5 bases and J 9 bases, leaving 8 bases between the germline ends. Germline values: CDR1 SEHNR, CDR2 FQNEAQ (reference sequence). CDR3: CASSHGGPQHF. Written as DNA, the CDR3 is TGTGCCAGCAGCCACGGTGGGCCCCAGCATTTT.

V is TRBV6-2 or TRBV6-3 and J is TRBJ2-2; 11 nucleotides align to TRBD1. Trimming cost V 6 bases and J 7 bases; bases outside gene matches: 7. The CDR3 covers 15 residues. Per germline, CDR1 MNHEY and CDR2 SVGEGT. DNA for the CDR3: TGTGCCAGCAGCCACGGACAGGGGGCTGGCGGGGAGCTGTTTTTT. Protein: CASSHGQGAGGELFF.

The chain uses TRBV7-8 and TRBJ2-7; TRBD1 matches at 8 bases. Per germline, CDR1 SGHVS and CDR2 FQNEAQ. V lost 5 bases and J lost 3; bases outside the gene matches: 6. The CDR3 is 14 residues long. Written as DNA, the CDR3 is TGTGCCAGCAGCGTTGACAGGGGAGACTACGAGCAGTACGTC. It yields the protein CASSVDRGDYEQYV.

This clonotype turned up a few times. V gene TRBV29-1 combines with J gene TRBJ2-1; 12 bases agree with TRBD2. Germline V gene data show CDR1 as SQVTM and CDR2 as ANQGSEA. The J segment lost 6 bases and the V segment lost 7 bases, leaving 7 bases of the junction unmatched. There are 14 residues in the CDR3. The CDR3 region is CSGGGTSGFNEQFF. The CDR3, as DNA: TGCAGCGGGGGTGGGACTAGCGGGTTCAATGAGCAGTTCTTC.

CDR3 in DNA: TGCAGTGCCAAAGGGGCGAGGGGACCTTTTGCCAAAAACATTCAGTACTTC. Its protein product is CSAKGARGPFAKNIQYF. The chain is built from TRBV20-1 and TRBJ2-4; possibly TRBD1 or TRBD2 for D (5 bases each). Trimming stripped 6 bases from V and 1 base from J, with 22 bases between. The germline V gene has CDR1 DFQATT and CDR2 SNEGSKA (reference sequence). This CDR3 contains 17 residues.

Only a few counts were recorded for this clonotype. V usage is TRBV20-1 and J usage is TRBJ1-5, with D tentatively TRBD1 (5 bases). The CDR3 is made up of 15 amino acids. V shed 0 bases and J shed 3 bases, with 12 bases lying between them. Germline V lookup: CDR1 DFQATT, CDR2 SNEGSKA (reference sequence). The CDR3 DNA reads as TGCAGTGCTAGAGAGGGGGGGTACTTCAATCAGCCCCAGCATTTT. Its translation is CSAREGGYFNQPQHF.

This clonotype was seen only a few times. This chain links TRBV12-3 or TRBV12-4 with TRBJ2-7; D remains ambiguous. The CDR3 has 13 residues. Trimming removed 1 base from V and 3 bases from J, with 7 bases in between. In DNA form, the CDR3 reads TGTGCCAGCAGTTTAGGTAATGACTACGAGCAGTACGTC. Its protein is CASSLGNDYEQYV.

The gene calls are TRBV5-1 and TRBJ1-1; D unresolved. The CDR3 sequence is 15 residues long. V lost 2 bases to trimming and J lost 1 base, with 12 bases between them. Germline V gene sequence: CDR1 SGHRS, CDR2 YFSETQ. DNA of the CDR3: TGCGCCAGCAGCTTTGGTGGATTGGGGAACACTGAAGCTTTCTTT. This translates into CASSFGGLGNTEAFF.

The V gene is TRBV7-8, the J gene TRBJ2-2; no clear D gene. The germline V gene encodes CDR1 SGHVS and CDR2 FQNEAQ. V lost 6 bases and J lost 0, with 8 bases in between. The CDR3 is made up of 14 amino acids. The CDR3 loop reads CASSPPSNTGELFF. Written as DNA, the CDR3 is TGTGCCAGCAGTCCACCCTCGAACACCGGGGAGCTGTTTTTT.

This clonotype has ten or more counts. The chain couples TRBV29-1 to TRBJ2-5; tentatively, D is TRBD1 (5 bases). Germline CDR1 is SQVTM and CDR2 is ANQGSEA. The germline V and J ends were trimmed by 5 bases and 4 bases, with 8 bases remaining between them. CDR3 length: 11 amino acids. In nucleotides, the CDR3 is TGCAGCGTTTATCAGGGAGAGACCCAGTACTTC. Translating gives CSVYQGETQYF. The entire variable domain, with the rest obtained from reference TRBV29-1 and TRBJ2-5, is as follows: SAVISQKPSRDICQRGTSLTIQCQVDSQVTMMFWYRQQPGQSLTLIATANQGSEATYESGFVIDKFPISRPNLTFSTLTVSNMSPEDSSIYLCSVYQGETQYFGPGTRLLVL.

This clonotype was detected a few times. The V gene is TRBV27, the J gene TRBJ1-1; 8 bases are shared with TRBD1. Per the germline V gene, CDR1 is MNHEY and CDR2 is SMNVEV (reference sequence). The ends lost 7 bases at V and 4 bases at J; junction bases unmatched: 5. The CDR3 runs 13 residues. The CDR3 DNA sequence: TGTGCCAGCAAAGGACAGGGCGGCACTGAAGCTTTCTTT. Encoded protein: CASKGQGGTEAFF.

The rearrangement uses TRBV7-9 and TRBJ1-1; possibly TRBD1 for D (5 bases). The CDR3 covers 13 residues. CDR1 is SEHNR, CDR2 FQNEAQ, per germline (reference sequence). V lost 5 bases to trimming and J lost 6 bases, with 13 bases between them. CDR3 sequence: CASSTRWGPEAFF. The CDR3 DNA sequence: TGTGCCAGCAGCACCCGCTGGGGCCCTGAAGCTTTCTTT.

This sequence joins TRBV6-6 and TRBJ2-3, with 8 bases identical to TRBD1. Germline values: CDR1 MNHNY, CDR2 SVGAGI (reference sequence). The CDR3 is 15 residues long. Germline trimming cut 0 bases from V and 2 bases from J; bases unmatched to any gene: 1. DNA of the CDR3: TGTGCCAGCAGTTACTCCAGGGGGCCCACAGATACGCAGTATTTT. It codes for CASSYSRGPTDTQYF.

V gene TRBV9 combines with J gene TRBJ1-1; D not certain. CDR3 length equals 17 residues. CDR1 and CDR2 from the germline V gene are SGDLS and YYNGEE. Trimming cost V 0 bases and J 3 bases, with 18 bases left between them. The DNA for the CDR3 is TGTGCCAGCAGCGTAGGGATTGTGCGTGTTAGGGACACTGAAGCTTTCTTT. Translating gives CASSVGIVRVRDTEAFF.